Below, 15 T cell receptor beta chains from the same sample are listed, as sequenced in a study of OX40 agonist ivuxolimab in advanced cancers. Produced via immunoSEQ multiplex PCR; TCRdb's table is partial and in-frame only. The sample records roughly 40,000 clones, approximately 90% being singletons. The sequencing used CD4+ or CD8+ T cells sorted from blood, collected in a trial of the OX40 agonist ivuxolimab. All receptors come from an adult with an advanced solid tumor such as melanoma, head and neck, liver or kidney cancer.

This chain uses TRBV5-6 with TRBJ2-7; a weak D match, TRBD1 (5 bases). V gave up 6 bases and J gave up 1 base, with 11 bases separating them. There are 13 residues in the CDR3. Germline V gene data show CDR1 as SGHDT and CDR2 as YYEEEE. The CDR3 is CASILQGSYEQYF. CDR3 nucleotides: TGTGCCAGCATTCTTCAGGGTTCCTACGAGCAGTACTTC.

J is TRBJ1-6 and V is TRBV21-1; the table's D call, TRBD1, was not checked against the DNA. TRBV21-1 is given as a pseudogene. The CDR3 consists of 14 residues. The CDR3 here is CASSDREDNSPLHF. Written as DNA, the CDR3 is TGTGCCAGCAGCGACAGGGAGGACAATTCACCCCTCCACTTT.

V and J are TRBV25-1 and TRBJ2-1, with 9 bases matching TRBD1. V lost 3 bases, J lost 7 bases, and 7 bases stayed unmatched. Germline V gene lookup returns CDR1 MGHDK and CDR2 SYGVNS. The CDR3 length is 15 residues. The CDR3 reads CASSEEGTGQNEQFF. The CDR3 nucleotides read TGTGCCAGCAGTGAGGAGGGGACAGGGCAGAATGAGCAGTTCTTC.

The chain recombines TRBV6-6 with TRBJ1-1; TRBD1 is a possible D gene (5 bases). CDR3 size: 14 residues. V shed 10 bases and J shed 1 base, with 16 bases lying between them. Germline values: CDR1 MNHNY, CDR2 SVGAGI (reference sequence). The CDR3 coding sequence is TGTGCCACCTTGCCCGCGACAGCGAACACTGAAGCTTTCTTT. Amino acids: CATLPATANTEAFF.

This clone was seen just once. The chain employs TRBV7-2 and TRBJ1-1, with 7 bases that match TRBD1. Germline-derived CDR1 and CDR2 are SGHTA and FQGNSA. V shed 1 base, J shed 3 bases, and the junction held 5 bases outside the gene matches. CDR3 length equals 15 residues. The CDR3 reads CASSLGATGYTEAFF. DNA of the CDR3: TGTGCCAGCAGCTTAGGGGCGACAGGGTACACTGAAGCTTTCTTT.

This sequence joins TRBV6-5 and TRBJ2-1, with D unclear. The CDR3 totals 15 residues. V was clipped by 3 bases and J by 8 bases, with 17 bases between them. Germline V gene data show CDR1 as MNHEY and CDR2 as SVGAGI. In DNA form, the CDR3 reads TGTGCCAGCAGTTATTCAGACCGGGTTGACCATGAGCAGTTCTTC. Its protein product is CASSYSDRVDHEQFF.

A remark on this clone: At one of its ends the junction is not consistent with the germline gene, which may arise from a read error. The rearrangement links TRBV6-6 to TRBJ1-1; D unresolved. In germline, CDR1 is MNHNY, CDR2 SVGAGI (reference sequence). This CDR3 has 12 residues. The CDR3 loop is CVSSYLNTEAFF. The CDR3 region has the DNA TGTGTCAGCAGTTACCTAAACACTGAAGCTTTCTTT.

The genes are TRBV7-9 and TRBJ2-1; 13 bases map to TRBD2. CDR3 length: 18 amino acids. Germline V gene data show CDR1 as SEHNR and CDR2 as FQNEAQ (reference sequence). V gave up 8 bases and J gave up 9 bases; unmatched junction bases: 19. CDR3 sequence (DNA): TGTGCCAGCCGGTTATGGACTAGCGGGGGAGGAAGGTTCGGTGAGCAGTTCTTC. Its protein is CASRLWTSGGGRFGEQFF.

This chain uses TRBV10-3 with TRBJ2-1, with 7 bases matching TRBD1. Unmatched junction bases numbered 7, after V lost 2 bases and J lost 0 bases. Germline V gene lookup returns CDR1 ENHRY and CDR2 SYGVKD. The CDR3 totals 17 residues. CDR3 bases: TGTGCCATCAGTGAGGTCAACAGGGGCCACTCCTACAATGAGCAGTTCTTC. Its protein product is CAISEVNRGHSYNEQFF.

V gene TRBV7-6 combines with J gene TRBJ1-2, with TRBD1 as a possible D gene (5 bases). Germline V lookup: CDR1 SGHVS, CDR2 FNYEAQ. The CDR3 consists of 13 residues. The CDR3 here is CAPGQPENYGYTF. The CDR3 DNA is TGTGCACCGGGGCAGCCTGAAAACTATGGCTACACCTTC.

This clone has a count of ten or more. This rearrangement joins TRBV7-9 to TRBJ1-2; the match to TRBD1 covers 7 bases. Germline CDR1 and CDR2: SEHNR and FQNEAQ (reference sequence). With 7 bases clipped from V and 4 bases from J, the junction kept 9 bases outside the gene matches. This CDR3 has 14 residues. The CDR3 reads CASTPPRDSYGYTF. As DNA, the CDR3 is TGTGCCAGCACCCCCCCCCGGGACAGCTATGGCTACACCTTC. Full variable domain (remainder filled in from reference TRBV7-9 and TRBJ1-2): DTGVSQNPRHKITKRGQNVTFRCDPISEHNRLYWYRQTLGQGPEFLTYFQNEAQLEKSRLLSDRFSAERPKGSFSTLEIQRTEQGDSAMYLCASTPPRDSYGYTFGSGTRLTVV.

V usage is TRBV14 and J usage is TRBJ1-4, with 10 bases identical to TRBD1. Germline values: CDR1 SGHDN, CDR2 FVKESK. The CDR3 has 17 residues. V was clipped by 4 bases and J by 1 base; unmatched bases: 6. CDR3 protein: CASSPRGQGRTNEKLFF. The CDR3 nucleotides are TGTGCCAGCAGCCCTCGGGGACAGGGGCGAACTAATGAAAAACTGTTTTTT.

The chain links TRBV28 to TRBJ2-1, with a tentative D call TRBD2 (6 bases). The V and J ends lost 6 bases and 5 bases respectively, with 17 bases between them. The CDR3 runs to 15 residues. Looked up from germline, CDR1 is MDHEN and CDR2 is SYDVKM. For the CDR3, the DNA is TGTGCCAGCAGAGCCAGTAGGGAGGATCACAATGAGCAGTTCTTC. It encodes CASRASREDHNEQFF.

Written as DNA, the CDR3 is TGTGCCAGCAGTTTAGGGGACATTCAGTACTTC. Residues: CASSLGDIQYF. The chain recombines TRBV27 with TRBJ2-4; D is unresolved. Between the trimmed V and J ends, which lost 2 bases and 8 bases, there was a span of 4 bases. Germline-derived CDR1 and CDR2 are MNHEY and SMNVEV (reference sequence). This CDR3 has 11 amino acids.

V is TRBV5-4 and J is TRBJ1-3, with TRBD1 matching 10 bases. The CDR3 covers 16 residues. With 4 bases clipped from V and 0 bases from J, the junction kept 4 bases outside the gene matches. Germline V lookup: CDR1 SGHNT, CDR2 YYREEE (reference sequence). CDR3 residues: CASSPRTGGSGNTIYF. The CDR3 DNA is TGTGCCAGCAGCCCTCGGACAGGGGGCTCTGGAAACACCATATATTTT.